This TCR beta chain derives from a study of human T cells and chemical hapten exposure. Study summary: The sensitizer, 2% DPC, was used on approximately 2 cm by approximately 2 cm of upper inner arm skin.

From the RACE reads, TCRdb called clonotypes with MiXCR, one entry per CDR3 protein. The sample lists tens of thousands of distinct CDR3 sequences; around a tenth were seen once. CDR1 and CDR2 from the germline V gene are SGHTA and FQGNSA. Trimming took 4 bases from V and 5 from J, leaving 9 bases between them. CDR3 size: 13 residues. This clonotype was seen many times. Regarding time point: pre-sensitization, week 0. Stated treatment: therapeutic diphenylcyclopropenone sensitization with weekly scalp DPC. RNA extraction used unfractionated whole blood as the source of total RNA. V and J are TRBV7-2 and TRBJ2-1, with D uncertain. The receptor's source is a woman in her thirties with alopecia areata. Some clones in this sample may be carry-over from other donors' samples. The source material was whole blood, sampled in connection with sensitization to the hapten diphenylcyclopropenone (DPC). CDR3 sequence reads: CASSSSRDNEQFF. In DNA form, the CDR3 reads TGTGCCAGCAGCTCTTCACGGGACAATGAGCAGTTCTTC. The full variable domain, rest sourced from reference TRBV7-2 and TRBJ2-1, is GAGVSQSPSNKVTEKGKDVELRCDPISGHTALYWYRQSLGQGLEFLIYFQGNSAPDKSGLPSDRFSAERTGGSVSTLTIQRTQQEDSAVYLCASSSSRDNEQFFGPGTRLTVL.